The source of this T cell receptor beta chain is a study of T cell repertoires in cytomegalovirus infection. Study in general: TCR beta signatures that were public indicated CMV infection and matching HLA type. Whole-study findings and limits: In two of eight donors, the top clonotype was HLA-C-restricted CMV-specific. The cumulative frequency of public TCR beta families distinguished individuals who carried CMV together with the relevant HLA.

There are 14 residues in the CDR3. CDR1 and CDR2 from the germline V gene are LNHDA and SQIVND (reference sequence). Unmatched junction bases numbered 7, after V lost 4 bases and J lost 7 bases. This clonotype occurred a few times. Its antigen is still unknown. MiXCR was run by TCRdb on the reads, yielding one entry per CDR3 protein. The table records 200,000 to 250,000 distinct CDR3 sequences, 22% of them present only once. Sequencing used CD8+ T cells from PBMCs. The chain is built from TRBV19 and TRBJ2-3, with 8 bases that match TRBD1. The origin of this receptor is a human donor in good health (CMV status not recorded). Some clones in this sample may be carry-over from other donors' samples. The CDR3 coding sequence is TGTGCCAGTAGTACCTACCCAGGGGGCAATACGCAGTATTTT. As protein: CASSTYPGGNTQYF.